These T cell receptor beta chains were read from a single sample in a study of cytomegalovirus exposure and HLA in healthy donors. Using immunoSEQ multiplex PCR, the repertoire was profiled, and TCRdb retains in-frame clones only, with some absent. The sample has around 130,000 clones; around 77% are singletons. Sequences were obtained from PBMCs. These receptors were obtained from a man aged 50 or older in good health and CMV-seronegative. Both conserved end residues are part of each CDR3. Fields, in order: D gene, V gene, J gene, clone size, CDR3 DNA, CDR3 protein. A D gene is named only where the DNA matches it firmly. Clone size is given for some rows only: seen once, a few or many times, or a class if the clone is expanded.

TRBD1	TRBV2	TRBJ2-2	NA	TGTGCCAGCAGTAAAAGACAGGGTGGCGGGGAGCTGTTTTTT	CASSKRQGGGELFF
NA	TRBV28	TRBJ1-1	NA	TGTGCCAGCAGTTTAGAGGGATGGACTGAAGCTTTCTTT	CASSLEGWTEAFF
TRBD2	TRBV9	TRBJ2-3	NA	TGTGCCAGCAGCGTAGTGGCGGGAGGGCCTGAGAATACGCAGTATTTT	CASSVVAGGPENTQYF
NA	TRBV27	TRBJ2-4	NA	TGTGCCAGCAGTTGGGCCAGACAGGCCAACATTCAGTACTTC	CASSWARQANIQYF
NA	TRBV7-2	TRBJ2-6	NA	TGTGCCAGCAGCCTCGGGGTACAAGCTGGGGCCAACGTCCTGACTTTC	CASSLGVQAGANVLTF
TRBD2	TRBV5-1	TRBJ2-5	once	TGCGCCAGCAGCTTGGGGTCCGGACTAGCGGGGAGGTTCCAAGAGACCCAGTACTTC	CASSLGSGLAGRFQETQYF
TRBD1	TRBV7-9	TRBJ1-2	once	TGTGCCAGCAGCTTAGTCTCTTCGGGACAGGGTCAGCGCTACACCTTC	CASSLVSSGQGQRYTF
TRBD2	TRBV5-1	TRBJ2-5	NA	TGCGCCAGCAGCAAACTAGCGGGATTCCAAGAGACCCAGTACTTC	CASSKLAGFQETQYF
TRBD1	TRBV10-1	TRBJ1-5	few	TGCGCCAGCAGTGAGTCAGATAAGACAGGGGGTAACCAGCCCCAGCATTTT	CASSESDKTGGNQPQHF
NA	TRBV7-2	TRBJ1-1	NA	TGTGCCAGCAGCTTATTGGGAGGGGGTGGATGGTTTGCTGAAGCTTTCTTT	CASSLLGGGGWFAEAFF
NA	TRBV7-9	TRBJ2-1	NA	TGTGCCAGCGGCCGGACTGTCTCCTACAATGAGCAGTTCTTC	CASGRTVSYNEQFF
TRBD1	TRBV7-2	TRBJ1-5	NA	TGTGCCAGCAGCCCAGGGGGCAGGGGGAATCAGCCCCAGCATTTT	CASSPGGRGNQPQHF
TRBD2	TRBV4-2	TRBJ2-2	NA	TGTGCCAGCAGCCAAGTGGGGGGGGACACCGGGGAGCTGTTTTTT	CASSQVGGDTGELFF
NA	TRBV5-4	TRBJ1-1	NA	TGTGCCAGCAGCTTGGAGTCTAGCACTGAAGCTTTCTTT	CASSLESSTEAFF
TRBD1	TRBV29-1	TRBJ2-1	NA	TGCAGCGTTGAGCGGGACAGGCTCTACAATGAGCAGTTCTTC	CSVERDRLYNEQFF
NA	TRBV9	TRBJ2-2	NA	TGTGCCAGCAGCACCCGGGACTTCAACACCGGGGAGCTGTTTTTT	CASSTRDFNTGELFF
NA	TRBV28	TRBJ1-1	NA	TGTGCCAGCACTCCCTCCCAGGGACAAATGAACACTGAAGCTTTCTTT	CASTPSQGQMNTEAFF
TRBD1	TRBV4-2	TRBJ1-2	NA	TGTGCCAGCAGCCCGACCGGGACAGGGGGCTCCGTAGGTGGCTACACCTTC	CASSPTGTGGSVGGYTF
NA	TRBV10-1	TRBJ2-7	NA	TGCGCCAGCAGTCCCACCGATACCGGGGACACAGCCTACGAGCAGTACTTC	CASSPTDTGDTAYEQYF
NA	TRBV6-5	TRBJ1-1	NA	TGTGCCAGCATTGGGGTAGTGGGGGCGAACACTGAAGCTTTCTTT	CASIGVVGANTEAFF
TRBD1	TRBV6-1	TRBJ2-7	NA	TGTGCCAGCAGAACAGGGGCCGATCCCTACGAGCAGTACTTC	CASRTGADPYEQYF
TRBD1	TRBV6-1	TRBJ2-6	few	TGTGCCAGCAGTGTACAGGGGTTAGGGGCCAACGTCCTGACTTTC	CASSVQGLGANVLTF
TRBD1	TRBV19	TRBJ2-1	NA	TGTGCCAGTAGTCCATCGGACAGGGCTTGGGACAATGAGCAGTTCTTC	CASSPSDRAWDNEQFF
TRBD1	TRBV9	TRBJ2-5	NA	TGTGCCAGCAGCGTATTGCAGGGGGCAGGAGAGACCCAGTACTTC	CASSVLQGAGETQYF
NA	TRBV7-9	TRBJ2-1	NA	TGTGCCAGCAGTACAGGGAGCAGTGAGCAGTTCTTC	CASSTGSSEQFF
NA	TRBV7-2	TRBJ1-5	few	TGTGCCAGCAGCTTATACAGCGGGAGCAATCAGCCCCAGCATTTT	CASSLYSGSNQPQHF
NA	TRBV28	TRBJ1-4	NA	TGTGCCAGCAGCTACCGTTATGAAAAACTGTTTTTT	CASSYRYEKLFF
TRBD2	TRBV5-4	TRBJ2-1	few	TGTGCCAGCAGCCCAGGGACTAGCGCGACGTCCGAGCAGTTCTTC	CASSPGTSATSEQFF
TRBD1	TRBV18	TRBJ1-1	NA	TGTGCCAGCTCACCGGGACAGGGGAGGGTGAACACTGAAGCTTTCTTT	CASSPGQGRVNTEAFF
TRBD2	TRBV28	TRBJ2-7	NA	TGTGCCAGCAGTCCCCTGGCGGGGGGGACCTACGAGCAGTACTTC	CASSPLAGGTYEQYF
NA	TRBV6-5	TRBJ1-5	few	TGTGCCAGCAGTTCACAGGGCGACGGTCAGCCCCAGCATTTT	CASSSQGDGQPQHF
NA	TRBV2	TRBJ2-1	NA	TGTGCCAGCAGTGGGGGCCTTAGTGGGGATGAGCAGTTCTTC	CASSGGLSGDEQFF
TRBD2	TRBV5-1	TRBJ2-1	NA	TGCGCCAGCAGCTCAAGCGGGACGGCGTACAATGAGCAGTTCTTC	CASSSSGTAYNEQFF
TRBD1	TRBV7-9	TRBJ1-2	NA	TGTGCCAGCAGCTTTGGGACAGTACGAAGCTACACCTTC	CASSFGTVRSYTF
TRBD1	TRBV15	TRBJ1-5	NA	TGTGCCACCAGCAGAGAGACAGGGGGCGTTCAGCCCCAGCATTTT	CATSRETGGVQPQHF
NA	TRBV7-9	TRBJ1-2	NA	TGTGCCAGCAGCCCCGCGGGCAACTATGGCTACACCTTC	CASSPAGNYGYTF
TRBD1	TRBV28	TRBJ1-5	NA	TGTGCCAGCAGTTTATGGTCCCCACGGTCGACAGGGGCCTCCAATCAGCCCCAGCATTTT	CASSLWSPRSTGASNQPQHF
TRBD1	TRBV28	TRBJ1-2	NA	TGTGCCAGCAGCCCGCAGGGGGCGCGCTATGGCTACACCTTC	CASSPQGARYGYTF
NA	TRBV9	TRBJ1-4	once	TGTGCCAGCAGCGTATCAGGACAGAATGAAAAACTGTTTTTT	CASSVSGQNEKLFF
TRBD2	TRBV4-1	TRBJ2-1	NA	TGCGCCAGCAGCCTGAGGGGGACTAGCGGGAGCAATGAGCAGTTCTTC	CASSLRGTSGSNEQFF
NA	TRBV28	TRBJ1-2	NA	TGTGCCAGCAGTTCGGGCGGGACGGCCAACTATGGCTACACCTTC	CASSSGGTANYGYTF
TRBD1	TRBV10-3	TRBJ1-1	once	TGTGCCATCAGTGATAACAGGGGAATTGAAGCTTTCTTT	CAISDNRGIEAFF
TRBD2	TRBV30	TRBJ2-3	NA	TGTGCCTCTTGGACTAGCGGGAGGGGAAATACGCAGTATTTT	CASWTSGRGNTQYF
NA	TRBV28	TRBJ2-6	once	TGTGCCAGCACCTCCGGGCGGGGCCCCTACTCTGGGGCCAACGTCCTGACTTTC	CASTSGRGPYSGANVLTF
NA	TRBV30	TRBJ2-7	once	TGTGCCTGGAGCAGGGTTAACGAGCAGTACTTC	CAWSRVNEQYF
TRBD2	TRBV25-1	TRBJ2-5	NA	TGTGCCAGCAGTGACAGCGGGAGAGGGGAGACCCAGTACTTC	CASSDSGRGETQYF
NA	TRBV5-1	TRBJ2-5	NA	TGCGCCAGCAGCAAGGACTGGAGACAAGAGACCCAGTACTTC	CASSKDWRQETQYF
TRBD2	TRBV28	TRBJ2-3	NA	TGTGCCAGCAGTAGGAGGGGGGCGGGAGGCGATACGCAGTATTTT	CASSRRGAGGDTQYF